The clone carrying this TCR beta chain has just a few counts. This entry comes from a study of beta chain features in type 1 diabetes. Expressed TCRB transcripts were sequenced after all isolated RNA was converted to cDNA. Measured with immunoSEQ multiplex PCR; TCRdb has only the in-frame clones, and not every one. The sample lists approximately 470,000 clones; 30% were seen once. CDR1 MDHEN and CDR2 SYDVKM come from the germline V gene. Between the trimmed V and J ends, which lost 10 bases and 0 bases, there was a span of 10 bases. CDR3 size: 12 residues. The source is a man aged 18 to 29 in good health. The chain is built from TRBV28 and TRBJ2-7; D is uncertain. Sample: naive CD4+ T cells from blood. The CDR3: CATRVLSYEQYF. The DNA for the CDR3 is TGTGCCACCCGGGTTCTCTCCTACGAGCAGTACTTC.